This T cell receptor (beta chain) came from a study of metastatic and nonmetastatic thyroid tumors. Turning to the study itself: The authors compared repertoires across blood and tumor or nodule tissue from malignant and benign thyroid patients.

Germline assignment: CDR1 LNHDA and CDR2 SQIVND (reference sequence). The CDR3 runs 12 residues. V gave up 7 bases and J gave up 5 bases; unmatched junction bases: 3. No treatment had been given to any patient before thyroid surgery. The sample holds many counts of this clone. Its target is unknown. Under the authors' procedure: Researchers built a distant-metastasis classifier for papillary thyroid cancer that drew on CDR3 differences across clinicopathological groups. With MiXCR, TCRdb called clones anew from the PCR reads. TCRdb, not the original authors, processed these V and J calls. The sample includes over 65,000 clones, under 15% of them seen just once. The study's findings and limits: According to reports, the diversity of TCR beta was significantly higher in malignant thyroid tumors than in benign nodules, and this held in both blood and tumor samples.

This receptor was identified in a female donor with papillary thyroid cancer or a benign thyroid nodule (not recorded which). Some clones in this sample may be carry-over from other donors' samples. The V gene is TRBV19, the J gene TRBJ2-3; 7 bases align to TRBD2. The sequenced sample was tumor tissue. The DNA for the CDR3 is TGTGCCAGTACCCCTAGCGGAGATACGCAGTATTTT. Translation: CASTPSGDTQYF.